This is a list of T cell receptor beta chains from one sample in a study of blood T cell repertoires in COVID-19. Only in-frame clones appear in the TCRdb table, and some are missing; sequencing was by immunoSEQ multiplex PCR. The sample carries approximately 250,000 clones, 88% recorded once. Material: PBMCs or T cells enriched from blood (not recorded which). The receptor source for this set is a woman aged 40 to 49 with acute COVID-19. Each CDR3 is given with its conserved first and last residue. D genes are given only for firm matches. Expanded clones are given a class, and other clones once, few, many or no size at all.

v_call	d_call	j_call	clone_size	cdr3_aa	cdr3_nt
TRBV11-3	TRBD1	TRBJ1-6	-	CASSPRDRGSYNSPLHF	TGTGCCAGCAGCCCCCGGGACAGGGGTTCCTATAATTCACCCCTCCACTTT
TRBV5-1	-	TRBJ1-5	-	CASSLLSNQPQHF	TGCGCCAGCAGCTTGCTGAGCAATCAGCCCCAGCATTTT
TRBV2	-	TRBJ2-5	-	CASSELRGRGTKETQYF	TGTGCCAGCAGTGAACTTAGGGGTAGGGGTACCAAAGAGACCCAGTACTTC
TRBV6-5	-	TRBJ2-7	-	CASTYGGGANYEQYF	TGTGCCAGCACCTACGGCGGAGGGGCCAACTACGAGCAGTACTTC
TRBV5-1	TRBD1	TRBJ2-3	-	CASSQGTGRDF	TGCGCCAGCAGCCAAGGGACAGGGCGGGATTTT
TRBV2	-	TRBJ1-1	-	CASSEDGQARTEAFF	TGTGCCAGCAGTGAAGATGGCCAGGCCCGGACTGAAGCTTTCTTT
TRBV4-3	-	TRBJ1-5	-	CASSQGRNPNQPQHF	TGCGCCAGCAGCCAAGGCAGGAACCCCAATCAGCCCCAGCATTTT
TRBV2	TRBD1	TRBJ2-7	-	CASSGIPGQGYEQYF	TGTGCCAGCAGCGGGATCCCGGGACAGGGCTACGAGCAGTACTTC
TRBV6-5	TRBD1	TRBJ2-7	-	CASNPGDSSSYEQYF	TGTGCCAGCAACCCCGGGGACAGCAGCTCCTACGAGCAGTACTTC
TRBV19	TRBD1	TRBJ1-5	-	CASRKGTGVGNQPQHF	TGTGCCAGTAGGAAAGGGACAGGGGTGGGTAATCAGCCCCAGCATTTT
TRBV15	TRBD1	TRBJ2-7	-	CATSRTPDRGYEQYF	TGTGCCACCAGCAGAACCCCGGACAGGGGCTACGAGCAGTACTTC
TRBV27	TRBD2	TRBJ2-1	-	CASSSRIAGNEQFF	TGTGCCAGCAGTTCCAGGATAGCGGGCAATGAGCAGTTCTTC
TRBV10-3	-	TRBJ1-6	-	CAISESNGARSPLHF	TGTGCCATCAGTGAGTCTAATGGGGCTAGGTCACCCCTCCACTTT
TRBV18	-	TRBJ1-1	once	CASSMRLNTEAFF	TGTGCCAGCTCGATGCGTCTGAACACTGAAGCTTTCTTT
TRBV7-2	-	TRBJ2-5	once	CASSFRGSGGTQYF	TGTGCCAGCAGCTTCAGAGGGTCCGGCGGGACCCAGTACTTC
TRBV3-1/TRBV3-2	TRBD1	TRBJ1-2	-	CASSQDRGAYGYTF	TGTGCCAGCAGCCAGGACAGGGGCGCCTATGGCTACACCTTC
TRBV7-2	-	TRBJ1-6	few	CASSLEQDSPLHF	TGTGCCAGCAGCTTAGAGCAGGATTCACCCCTCCACTTT
TRBV19	TRBD1	TRBJ2-5	-	CASMNRDRGETQYF	TGTGCCAGTATGAACCGGGACAGGGGGGAGACCCAGTACTTC
TRBV30	-	TRBJ2-2	-	CAVDVSGTGELFF	TGTGCGGTGGACGTTAGCGGCACCGGGGAGCTGTTTTTT
TRBV6-5	-	TRBJ2-7	-	CASSYSGTSAYEQYF	TGTGCCAGCAGTTACTCCGGGACATCAGCCTACGAGCAGTACTTC
TRBV2	-	TRBJ1-5	-	CASSEQGVPNQPQHF	TGTGCCAGCAGTGAACAAGGAGTGCCCAATCAGCCCCAGCATTTT
TRBV6-5	TRBD1	TRBJ1-1	-	CASSYSARGDTEAFF	TGTGCCAGCAGTTACTCGGCCAGGGGGGACACTGAAGCTTTCTTT
TRBV5-1	TRBD2	TRBJ2-3	-	CASSLADSGRTDTQYF	TGCGCCAGCAGCTTGGCCGATAGCGGGAGGACAGATACGCAGTATTTT
TRBV4-2	TRBD1	TRBJ1-1	-	CASSQLWTGPGTEAFF	TGTGCCAGCAGCCAACTGTGGACAGGTCCGGGCACTGAAGCTTTCTTT
TRBV19	-	TRBJ1-1	-	CASSISGPGGTEAFF	TGTGCCAGTAGTATTAGTGGCCCTGGCGGCACTGAAGCTTTCTTT
TRBV19	-	TRBJ1-2	-	CASSIDSLYGYTF	TGTGCCAGTAGTATCGACAGCCTGTATGGCTACACCTTC
TRBV30	-	TRBJ1-1	-	CAWSFGSGEAFF	TGTGCCTGGAGTTTTGGATCCGGGGAAGCTTTCTTT
TRBV7-2	TRBD2	TRBJ2-1	-	CASIREGPYNEQFF	TGTGCCAGCATAAGGGAGGGTCCCTACAATGAGCAGTTCTTC
TRBV10-2	TRBD1	TRBJ1-2	-	CASRDGQGGSGYTF	TGCGCCAGCAGGGACGGACAGGGGGGAAGTGGCTACACCTTC
TRBV11-2	TRBD1	TRBJ1-2	-	CASSLSVATGVGGYTF	TGTGCCAGCAGCTTATCCGTAGCCACAGGGGTGGGGGGCTACACCTTC
TRBV7-2	-	TRBJ2-1	-	CASRDRGPRGNNEQFF	TGTGCCAGCAGGGACCGAGGGCCTCGGGGGAACAATGAGCAGTTCTTC
TRBV5-1	TRBD2	TRBJ2-2	-	CASSSELAGEGELFF	TGCGCCAGCAGCTCCGAACTAGCGGGAGAAGGGGAGCTGTTTTTT
TRBV6-6	-	TRBJ1-5	once	CASSRRSGYSRDGNQPQHF	TGTGCCAGCAGCCGAAGGTCGGGGTATTCACGCGATGGCAATCAGCCCCAGCATTTT
TRBV10-2	-	TRBJ2-7	-	CASSDRDMASYEQYF	TGCGCCAGCAGTGACCGGGACATGGCCTCCTACGAGCAGTACTTC
TRBV18	-	TRBJ2-5	-	CASSPTSYSGETQYF	TGTGCCAGCTCTCCTACCTCGTACAGCGGGGAGACCCAGTACTTC
TRBV6-5	TRBD1	TRBJ1-2	-	CASSYAPGQMGYTF	TGTGCCAGCAGTTACGCCCCGGGACAGATGGGCTACACCTTC
TRBV5-4	-	TRBJ1-1	few	CASSVQGGGTEAFF	TGTGCCAGCAGCGTTCAGGGAGGAGGCACTGAAGCTTTCTTT
TRBV3-1/TRBV3-2	-	TRBJ1-5	-	CASSQSRDQPQHF	TGTGCCAGCAGCCAGAGTCGCGATCAGCCCCAGCATTTT
TRBV11-2	TRBD1	TRBJ1-3	-	CASSPQGAGGNTIYF	TGTGCCAGCAGCCCACAGGGGGCTGGTGGAAACACCATATATTTT
TRBV9	TRBD2	TRBJ2-3	-	CASSVGRARSTDTQYF	TGTGCCAGCAGCGTGGGGAGGGCCCGAAGCACAGATACGCAGTATTTT
TRBV24-1	-	TRBJ2-3	-	CATGAGISTDTQYF	TGTGCCACCGGCGCAGGCATCTCCACAGATACGCAGTATTTT
TRBV6-5	-	TRBJ1-5	-	CASSYSAGTGQPQHF	TGTGCCAGCAGTTACTCGGCGGGGACGGGTCAGCCCCAGCATTTT
TRBV7-9	TRBD2	TRBJ2-3	-	CASTPNRRLAGSTDTQYF	TGTGCCAGCACCCCTAACCGTCGACTAGCGGGGAGCACAGATACGCAGTATTTT
TRBV7-8	TRBD1	TRBJ1-6	few	CASSWSGTGSYNSPLHF	TGTGCCAGCAGCTGGTCCGGGACAGGGTCCTATAATTCACCCCTCCACTTT
TRBV23-1	TRBD1	TRBJ1-1	-	CASSPTDRVSTEAFF	TGCGCCAGCAGTCCGACGGACAGGGTTAGCACTGAAGCTTTCTTT
TRBV19	TRBD1	TRBJ1-5	-	CASGGQGAGQPQHF	TGTGCCAGTGGGGGACAGGGGGCGGGTCAGCCCCAGCATTTT
TRBV28	TRBD1	TRBJ1-1	-	CASSLQGATEAFF	TGTGCCAGCAGTTTACAGGGGGCGACTGAAGCTTTCTTT
TRBV6-5	TRBD1	TRBJ1-2	-	CASSRDRPSSGGYTF	TGTGCCAGCAGCCGGGACAGACCTTCCTCGGGTGGCTACACCTTC